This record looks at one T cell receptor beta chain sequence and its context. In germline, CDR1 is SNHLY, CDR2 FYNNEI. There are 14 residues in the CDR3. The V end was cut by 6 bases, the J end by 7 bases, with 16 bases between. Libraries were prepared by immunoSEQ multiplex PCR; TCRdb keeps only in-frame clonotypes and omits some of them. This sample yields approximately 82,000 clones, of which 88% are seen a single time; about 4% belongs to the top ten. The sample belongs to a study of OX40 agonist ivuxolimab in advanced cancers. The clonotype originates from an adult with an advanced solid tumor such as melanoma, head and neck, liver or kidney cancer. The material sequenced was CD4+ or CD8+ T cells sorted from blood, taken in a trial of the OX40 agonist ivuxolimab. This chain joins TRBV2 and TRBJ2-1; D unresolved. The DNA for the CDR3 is TGTGCCAGCAGGTATCGCGTAACTCCTAATGAGCAGTTCTTC. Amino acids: CASRYRVTPNEQFF.